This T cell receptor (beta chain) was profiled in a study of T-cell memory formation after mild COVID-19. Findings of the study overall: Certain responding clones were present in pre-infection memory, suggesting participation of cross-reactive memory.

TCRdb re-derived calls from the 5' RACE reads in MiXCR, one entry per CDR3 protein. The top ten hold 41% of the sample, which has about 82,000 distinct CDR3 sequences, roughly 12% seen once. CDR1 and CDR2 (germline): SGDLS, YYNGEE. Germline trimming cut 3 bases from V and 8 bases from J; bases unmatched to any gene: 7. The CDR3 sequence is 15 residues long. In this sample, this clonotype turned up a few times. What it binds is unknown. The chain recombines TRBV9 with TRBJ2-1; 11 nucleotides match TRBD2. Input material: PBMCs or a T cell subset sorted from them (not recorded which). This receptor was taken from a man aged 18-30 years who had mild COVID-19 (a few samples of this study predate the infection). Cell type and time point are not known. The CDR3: CASSGIAGGIDEQFF. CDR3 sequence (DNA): TGTGCCAGCAGCGGAATAGCGGGGGGGATCGATGAGCAGTTCTTC.